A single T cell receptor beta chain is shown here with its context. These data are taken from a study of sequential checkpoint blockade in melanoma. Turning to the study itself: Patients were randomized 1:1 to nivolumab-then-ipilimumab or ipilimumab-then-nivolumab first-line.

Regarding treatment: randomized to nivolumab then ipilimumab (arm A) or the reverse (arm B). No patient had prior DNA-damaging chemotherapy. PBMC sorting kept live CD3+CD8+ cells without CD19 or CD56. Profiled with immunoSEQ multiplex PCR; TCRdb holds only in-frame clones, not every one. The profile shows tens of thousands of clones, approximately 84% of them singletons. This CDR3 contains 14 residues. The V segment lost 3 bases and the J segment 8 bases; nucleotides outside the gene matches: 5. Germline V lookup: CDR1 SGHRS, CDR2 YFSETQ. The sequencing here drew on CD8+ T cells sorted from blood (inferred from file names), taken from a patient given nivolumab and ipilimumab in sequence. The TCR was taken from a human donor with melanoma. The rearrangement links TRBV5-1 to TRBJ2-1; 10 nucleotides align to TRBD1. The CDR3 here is CASSSGTGAHEQFF. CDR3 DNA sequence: TGCGCCAGCAGCTCCGGGACAGGGGCACATGAGCAGTTCTTC.